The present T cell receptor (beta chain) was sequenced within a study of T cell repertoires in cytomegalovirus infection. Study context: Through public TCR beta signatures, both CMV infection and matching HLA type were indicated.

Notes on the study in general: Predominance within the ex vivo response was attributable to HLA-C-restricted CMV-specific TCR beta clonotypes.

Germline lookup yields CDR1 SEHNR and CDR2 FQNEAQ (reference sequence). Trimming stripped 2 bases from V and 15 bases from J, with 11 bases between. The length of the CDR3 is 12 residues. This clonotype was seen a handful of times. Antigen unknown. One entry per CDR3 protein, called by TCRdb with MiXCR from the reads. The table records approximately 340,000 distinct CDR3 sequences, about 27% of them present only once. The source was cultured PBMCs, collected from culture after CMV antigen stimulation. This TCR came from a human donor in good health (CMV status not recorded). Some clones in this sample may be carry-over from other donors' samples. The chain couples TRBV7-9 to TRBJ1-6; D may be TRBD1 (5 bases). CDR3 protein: CASSLKGRGLHF. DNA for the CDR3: TGTGCCAGCAGCTTAAAGGGAAGGGGCCTCCACTTT. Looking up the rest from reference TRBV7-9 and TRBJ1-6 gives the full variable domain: DTGVSQNPRHKITKRGQNVTFRCDPISEHNRLYWYRQTLGQGPEFLTYFQNEAQLEKSRLLSDRFSAERPKGSFSTLEIQRTEQGDSAMYLCASSLKGRGLHFGNGTRLTVT.